The T cell receptor beta chain described here comes from a study of T-cell memory formation after mild COVID-19. Study in general: The TCR clusters were mostly specific to one donor.

Concerning this clonotype itself: As yet, its antigen is unknown. Germline is not matched at one junction end, which may reflect a read error.

Study conclusions and caveats: Pre-infection memory showed some responding clones, and this suggested that cross-reactive memory joined. Contracting clones localized mainly to CM and EM when CD4+ and mainly to EMRA when CD8+. CD4/CD8 balance held among clones contracting day 15 to 85, and later expanders leaned CD4+.

From the 5' RACE reads, TCRdb called clonotypes with MiXCR, one entry per CDR3 protein. The repertoire holds 300,000 to 350,000 distinct CDR3 sequences, with roughly 19% as singletons. Germline V gene sequence: CDR1 SEHNR, CDR2 FQNEAQ (reference sequence). This CDR3 spans 12 amino acids. The clonotype was recovered from a man between 18 and 35 years old who had mild COVID-19 (a few samples of this study predate the infection). Cell type and time point are not known. Material: PBMCs or a T cell subset sorted from them (not recorded which). The chain carries TRBV7-9 and TRBJ1-2; no clear D. The DNA for the CDR3 is TGTGCCAGCAGCGTAGCGGAGAGTGGCTACACCTTC. Protein product: CASSVAESGYTF.